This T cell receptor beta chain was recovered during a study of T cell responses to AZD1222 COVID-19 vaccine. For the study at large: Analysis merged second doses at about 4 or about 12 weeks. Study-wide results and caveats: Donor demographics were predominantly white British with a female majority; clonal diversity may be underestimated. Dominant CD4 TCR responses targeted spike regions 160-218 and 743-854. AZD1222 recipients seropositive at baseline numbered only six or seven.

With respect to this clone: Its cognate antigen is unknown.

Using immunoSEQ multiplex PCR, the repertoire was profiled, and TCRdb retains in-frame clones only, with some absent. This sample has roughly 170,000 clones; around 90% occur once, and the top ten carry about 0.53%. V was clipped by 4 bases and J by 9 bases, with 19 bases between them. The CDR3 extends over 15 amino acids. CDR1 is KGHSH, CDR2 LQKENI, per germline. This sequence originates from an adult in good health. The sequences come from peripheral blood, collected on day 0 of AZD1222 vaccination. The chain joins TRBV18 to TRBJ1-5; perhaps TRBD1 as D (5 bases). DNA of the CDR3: TGTGCCAGCTCACTTGGGACGGACTTACAGTGGCCCCAGCATTTT. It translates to CASSLGTDLQWPQHF.